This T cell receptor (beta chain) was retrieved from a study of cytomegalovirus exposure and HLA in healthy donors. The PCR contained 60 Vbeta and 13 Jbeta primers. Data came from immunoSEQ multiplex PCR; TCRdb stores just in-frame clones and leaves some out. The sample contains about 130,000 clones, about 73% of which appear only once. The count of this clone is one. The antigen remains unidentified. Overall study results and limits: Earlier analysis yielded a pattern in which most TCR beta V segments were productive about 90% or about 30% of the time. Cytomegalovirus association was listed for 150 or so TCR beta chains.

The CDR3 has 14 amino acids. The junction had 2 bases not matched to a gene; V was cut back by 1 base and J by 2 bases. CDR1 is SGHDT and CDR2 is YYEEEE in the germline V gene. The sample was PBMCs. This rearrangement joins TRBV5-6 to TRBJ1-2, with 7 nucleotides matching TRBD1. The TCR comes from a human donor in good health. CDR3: CASSLRGLNYGYTF. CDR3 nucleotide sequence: TGTGCCAGCAGCTTGAGGGGGCTCAACTATGGCTACACCTTC.